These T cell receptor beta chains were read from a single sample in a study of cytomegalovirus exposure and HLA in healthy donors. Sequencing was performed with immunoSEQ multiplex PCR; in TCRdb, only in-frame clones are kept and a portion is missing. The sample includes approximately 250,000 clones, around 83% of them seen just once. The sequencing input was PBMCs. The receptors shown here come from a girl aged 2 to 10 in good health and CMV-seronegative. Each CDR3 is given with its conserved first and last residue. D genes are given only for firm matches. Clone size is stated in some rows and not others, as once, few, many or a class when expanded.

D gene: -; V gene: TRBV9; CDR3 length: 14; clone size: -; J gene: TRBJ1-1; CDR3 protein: CASMGSGEGTEAFF; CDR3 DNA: TGTGCCAGCATGGGGTCAGGGGAGGGCACTGAAGCTTTCTTT
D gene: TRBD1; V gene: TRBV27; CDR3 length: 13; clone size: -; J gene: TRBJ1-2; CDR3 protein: CASSLDRVYGYTF; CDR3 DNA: TGTGCCAGCAGTTTGGACAGGGTTTATGGCTACACCTTC
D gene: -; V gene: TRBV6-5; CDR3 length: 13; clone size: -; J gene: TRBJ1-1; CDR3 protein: CASSYSRNTEAFF; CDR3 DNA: TGTGCCAGCAGTTACTCGAGGAACACTGAAGCTTTCTTT
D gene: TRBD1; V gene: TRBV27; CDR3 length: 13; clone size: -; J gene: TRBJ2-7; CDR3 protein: CASMLGQSYEQYF; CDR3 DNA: TGTGCCAGCATGTTGGGACAGTCCTACGAGCAGTACTTC
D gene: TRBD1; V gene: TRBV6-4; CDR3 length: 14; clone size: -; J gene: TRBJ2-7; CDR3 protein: CASLGDSRSYEQYF; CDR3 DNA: TGTGCCAGCTTAGGGGACAGCCGTTCCTACGAGCAGTACTTC
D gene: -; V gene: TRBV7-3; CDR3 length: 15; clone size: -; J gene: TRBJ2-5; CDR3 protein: CASSRQGGGMETQYF; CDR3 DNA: TGTGCCAGCAGCCGCCAGGGGGGAGGTATGGAGACCCAGTACTTC
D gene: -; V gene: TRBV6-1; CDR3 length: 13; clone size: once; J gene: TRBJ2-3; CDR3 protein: CASSVGRTDTQYF; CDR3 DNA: TGTGCCAGCAGCGTGGGCCGCACAGATACGCAGTATTTT
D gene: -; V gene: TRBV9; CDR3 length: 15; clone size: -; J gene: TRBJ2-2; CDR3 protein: CASSVVGQGTGELFF; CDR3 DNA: TGTGCCAGCAGCGTAGTAGGTCAGGGCACCGGGGAGCTGTTTTTT
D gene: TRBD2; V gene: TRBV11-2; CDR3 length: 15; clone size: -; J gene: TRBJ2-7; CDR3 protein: CASSTTSGSLYEQYF; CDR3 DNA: TGTGCCAGCAGCACCACTAGCGGGAGCCTTTACGAGCAGTACTTC
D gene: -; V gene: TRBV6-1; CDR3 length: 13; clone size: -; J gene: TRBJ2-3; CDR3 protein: CASRQGRERTQYF; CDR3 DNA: TGTGCCAGCAGGCAGGGGCGGGAGAGAACGCAGTATTTT
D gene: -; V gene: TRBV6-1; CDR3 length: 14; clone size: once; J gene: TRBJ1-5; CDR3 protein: CASSNRVFGQPQHF; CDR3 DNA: TGTGCCAGCAGTAACAGGGTTTTCGGTCAGCCCCAGCATTTT
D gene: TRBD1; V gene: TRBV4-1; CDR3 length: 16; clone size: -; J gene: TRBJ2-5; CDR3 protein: CASSQDRTGGRETQYF; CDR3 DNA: TGCGCCAGCAGCCAAGATAGGACAGGGGGCAGGGAGACCCAGTACTTC
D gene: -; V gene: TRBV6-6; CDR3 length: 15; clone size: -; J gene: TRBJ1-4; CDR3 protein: CASSYSQGMGEKLFF; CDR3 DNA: TGTGCCAGCAGTTACTCGCAGGGAATGGGGGAAAAACTGTTTTTT
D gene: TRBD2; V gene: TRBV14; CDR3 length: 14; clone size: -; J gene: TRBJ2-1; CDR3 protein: CASSGLSTYNEQFF; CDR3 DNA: TGTGCCAGCTCGGGACTATCCACCTACAATGAGCAGTTCTTC
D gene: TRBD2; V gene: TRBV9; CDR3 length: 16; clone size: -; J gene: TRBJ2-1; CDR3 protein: CASSATRGGRYNEQFF; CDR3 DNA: TGTGCCAGCAGCGCAACACGCGGGGGGCGATACAATGAGCAGTTCTTC
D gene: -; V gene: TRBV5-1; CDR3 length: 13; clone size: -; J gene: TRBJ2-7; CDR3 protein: CASSFEQLYEQYF; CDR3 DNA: TGCGCCAGCAGCTTCGAACAGCTCTACGAGCAGTACTTC
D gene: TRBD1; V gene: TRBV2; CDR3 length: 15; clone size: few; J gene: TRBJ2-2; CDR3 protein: CASSEMGTGTGELFF; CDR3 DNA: TGTGCCAGCAGTGAAATGGGGACAGGCACCGGGGAGCTGTTTTTT
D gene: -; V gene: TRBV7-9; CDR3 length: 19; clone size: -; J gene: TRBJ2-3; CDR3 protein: CSSSQGTIGLASSTDTQYF; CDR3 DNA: TGTTCCAGCAGCCAAGGGACCATTGGGCTAGCGAGTAGCACAGATACGCAGTATTTT
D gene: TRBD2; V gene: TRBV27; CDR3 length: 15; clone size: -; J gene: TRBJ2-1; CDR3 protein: CASRQTSGNYNEQLF; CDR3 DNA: TGTGCCAGCAGGCAGACTAGCGGCAATTACAATGAGCAGCTCTTC
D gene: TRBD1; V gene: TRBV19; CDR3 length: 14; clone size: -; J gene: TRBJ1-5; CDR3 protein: CASQTGGYKQPQHF; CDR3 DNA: TGTGCCAGCCAGACAGGGGGCTATAAGCAGCCCCAGCATTTT
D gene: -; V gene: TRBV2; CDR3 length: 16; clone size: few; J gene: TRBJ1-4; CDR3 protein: CASSEARTSGNEKLFF; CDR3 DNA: TGTGCCAGCAGTGAGGCCCGGACTTCTGGTAATGAAAAACTGTTTTTT
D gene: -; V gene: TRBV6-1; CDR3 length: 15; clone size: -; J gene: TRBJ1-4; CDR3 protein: CASSVENSGEEKLFF; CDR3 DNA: TGTGCCAGCAGTGTTGAGAACAGCGGTGAAGAAAAACTGTTTTTT
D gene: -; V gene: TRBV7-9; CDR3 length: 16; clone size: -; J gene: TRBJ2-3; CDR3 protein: CASSSRLGGGTDTQYF; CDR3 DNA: TGTGCCAGCAGCTCGCGACTAGGAGGGGGCACAGATACGCAGTATTTT
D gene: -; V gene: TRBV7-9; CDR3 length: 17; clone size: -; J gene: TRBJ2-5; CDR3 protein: CASSLRWAGIEQETQYF; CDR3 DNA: TGTGCCAGCAGCTTACGGTGGGCGGGAATAGAGCAAGAGACCCAGTACTTC
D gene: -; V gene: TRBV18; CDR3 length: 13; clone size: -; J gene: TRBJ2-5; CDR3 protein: CASSPTSQETQYF; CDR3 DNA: TGTGCCAGCTCACCGACAAGCCAAGAGACCCAGTACTTC
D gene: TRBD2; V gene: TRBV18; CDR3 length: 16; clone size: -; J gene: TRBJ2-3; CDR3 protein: CASSPNSGGRTDTQYF; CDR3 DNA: TGTGCCAGCTCACCAAATTCAGGCGGGAGGACAGATACGCAGTATTTT
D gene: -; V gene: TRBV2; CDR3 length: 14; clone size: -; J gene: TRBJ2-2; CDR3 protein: CASRGGLPAGELFF; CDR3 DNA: TGTGCCAGCAGGGGGGGACTCCCGGCGGGGGAGCTGTTTTTT
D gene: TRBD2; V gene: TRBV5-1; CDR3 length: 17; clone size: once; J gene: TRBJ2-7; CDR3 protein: CASSLSSGALSNYEQYF; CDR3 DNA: TGCGCCAGCAGCTTGAGTAGCGGGGCTTTATCAAACTACGAGCAGTACTTC
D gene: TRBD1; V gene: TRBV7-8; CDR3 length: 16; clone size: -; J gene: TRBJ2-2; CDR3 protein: CASSRGRTGFAGELFF; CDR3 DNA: TGTGCCAGCAGCCGGGGCAGGACAGGATTTGCCGGGGAGCTGTTTTTT
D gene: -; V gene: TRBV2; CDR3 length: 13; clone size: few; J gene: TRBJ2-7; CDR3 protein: CASSAQGTYEQYF; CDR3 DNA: TGTGCCAGCAGTGCTCAGGGAACCTACGAGCAGTACTTC
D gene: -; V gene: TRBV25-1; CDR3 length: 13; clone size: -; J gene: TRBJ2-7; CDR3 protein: CASSEGREPRRVF; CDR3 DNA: TGTGCCAGCAGTGAAGGAAGGGAGCCCCGCCGGGTCTTC
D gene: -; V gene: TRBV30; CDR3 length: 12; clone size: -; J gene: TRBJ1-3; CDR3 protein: CARAESGNTIYF; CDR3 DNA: TGTGCCAGAGCCGAGTCTGGAAACACCATATATTTT
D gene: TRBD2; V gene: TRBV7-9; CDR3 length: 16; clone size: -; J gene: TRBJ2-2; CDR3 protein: CASSRLAGGSSGELFF; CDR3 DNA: TGTGCCAGCAGTAGACTAGCGGGAGGGTCATCCGGGGAGCTGTTTTTT
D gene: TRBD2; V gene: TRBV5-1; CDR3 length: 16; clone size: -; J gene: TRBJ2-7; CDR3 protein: CATPGGGVRVSYEQYF; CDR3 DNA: TGCGCCACCCCCGGGGGAGGGGTGAGGGTCTCCTACGAGCAGTACTTC
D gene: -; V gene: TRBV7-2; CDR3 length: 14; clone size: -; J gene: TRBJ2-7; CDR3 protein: CASSFPGQVYEQYF; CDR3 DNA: TGTGCCAGCAGCTTCCCGGGACAAGTCTACGAGCAGTACTTC
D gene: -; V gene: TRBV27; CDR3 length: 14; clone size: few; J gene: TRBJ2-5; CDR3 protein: CASGFFDSPETQYF; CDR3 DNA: TGTGCCAGCGGATTCTTTGACTCCCCGGAGACCCAGTACTTC
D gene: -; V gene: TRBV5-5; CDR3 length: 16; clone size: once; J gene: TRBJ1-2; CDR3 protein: CASSTYHSRDYYGYTF; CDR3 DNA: TGTGCCAGCAGCACGTATCATTCGCGGGACTACTATGGCTACACCTTC
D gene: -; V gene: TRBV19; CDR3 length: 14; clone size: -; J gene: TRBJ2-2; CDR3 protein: CASSIAANTGELFF; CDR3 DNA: TGTGCCAGTAGTATAGCGGCGAACACCGGGGAGCTGTTTTTT
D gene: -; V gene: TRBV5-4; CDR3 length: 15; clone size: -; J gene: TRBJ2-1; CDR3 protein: CASSLYEGNYNEQFF; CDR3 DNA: TGTGCCAGCAGCTTGTATGAGGGAAATTACAATGAGCAGTTCTTC
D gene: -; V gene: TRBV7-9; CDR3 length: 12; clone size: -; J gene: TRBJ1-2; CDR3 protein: CSSSLDSYGYTF; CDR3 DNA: TGTTCCAGCAGCTTGGACAGCTATGGCTACACCTTC
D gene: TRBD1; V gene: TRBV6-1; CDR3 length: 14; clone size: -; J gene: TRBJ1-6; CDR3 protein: CASSAYRGRAPLHF; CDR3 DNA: TGTGCCAGCAGTGCCTACAGGGGGCGGGCACCCCTCCACTTT
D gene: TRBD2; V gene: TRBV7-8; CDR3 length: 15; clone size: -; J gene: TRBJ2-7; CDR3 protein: CASSSLSGGPGEQYF; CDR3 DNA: TGTGCCAGCAGCTCCTTGTCGGGAGGGCCGGGAGAGCAGTACTTC
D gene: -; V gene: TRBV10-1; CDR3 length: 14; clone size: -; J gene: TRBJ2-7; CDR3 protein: CASSPDTYSYEQYF; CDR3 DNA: TGCGCCAGCAGTCCAGACACCTACTCCTACGAGCAGTACTTC
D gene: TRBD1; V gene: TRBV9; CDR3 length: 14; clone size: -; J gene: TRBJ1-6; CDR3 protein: CASSVKDRNSPLHF; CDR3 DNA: TGTGCCAGCAGCGTAAAGGACAGGAATTCACCCCTCCACTTT
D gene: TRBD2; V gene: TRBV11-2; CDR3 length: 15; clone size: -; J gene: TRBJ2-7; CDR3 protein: CASSGLARGRYEQYF; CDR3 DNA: TGTGCCAGCAGCGGACTAGCCAGAGGAAGATACGAGCAGTACTTC
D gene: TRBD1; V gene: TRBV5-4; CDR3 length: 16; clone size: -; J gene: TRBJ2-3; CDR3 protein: CASSLNVGTVPDTQYF; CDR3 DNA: TGTGCCAGCAGCTTGAATGTAGGGACAGTGCCAGATACGCAGTATTTT
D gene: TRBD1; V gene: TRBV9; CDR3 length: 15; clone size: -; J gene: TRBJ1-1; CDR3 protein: CASSKKDRSNTEAFF; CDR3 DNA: TGTGCCAGCAGCAAAAAGGACAGGTCGAACACTGAAGCTTTCTTT
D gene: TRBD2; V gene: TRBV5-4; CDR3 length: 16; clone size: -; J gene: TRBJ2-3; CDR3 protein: CASSLFGLAVTDTQYF; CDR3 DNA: TGTGCCAGCAGCTTGTTCGGACTAGCGGTAACAGATACGCAGTATTTT
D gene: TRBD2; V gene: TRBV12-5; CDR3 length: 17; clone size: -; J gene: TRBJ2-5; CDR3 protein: CASGPGLAGGLQETQYF; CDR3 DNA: TGTGCTAGTGGCCCGGGACTAGCGGGGGGACTCCAAGAGACCCAGTACTTC
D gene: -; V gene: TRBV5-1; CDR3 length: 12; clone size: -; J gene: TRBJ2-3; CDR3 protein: CASSLELDTQYF; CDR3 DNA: TGCGCCAGCAGCCTAGAGCTAGATACGCAGTATTTT
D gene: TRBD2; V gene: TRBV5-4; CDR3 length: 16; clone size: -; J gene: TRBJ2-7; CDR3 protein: CASSLNSGTPSYEQYF; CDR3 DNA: TGTGCCAGCAGCTTGAACAGCGGGACGCCCTCCTACGAGCAGTACTTC
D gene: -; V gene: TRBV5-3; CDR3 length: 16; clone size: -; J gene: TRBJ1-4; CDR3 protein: CARSLIRGRTNEKLFF; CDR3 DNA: TGTGCCAGAAGCTTGATACGGGGGAGAACTAATGAAAAACTGTTTTTT
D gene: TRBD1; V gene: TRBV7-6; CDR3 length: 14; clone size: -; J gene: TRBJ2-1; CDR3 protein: CASSFGTGSNEQFF; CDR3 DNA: TGTGCCAGCAGCTTTGGGACAGGGAGCAATGAGCAGTTCTTC
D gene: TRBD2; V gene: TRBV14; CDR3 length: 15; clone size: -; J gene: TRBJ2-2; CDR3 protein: CASSQTLGGTGELFF; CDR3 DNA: TGTGCCAGCAGCCAGACCCTGGGGGGGACGGGGGAGCTGTTTTTT
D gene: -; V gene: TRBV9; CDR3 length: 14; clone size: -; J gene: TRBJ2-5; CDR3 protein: CASSPTSLQETQYF; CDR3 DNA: TGTGCCAGCAGCCCAACTAGTCTTCAGGAGACCCAGTACTTC
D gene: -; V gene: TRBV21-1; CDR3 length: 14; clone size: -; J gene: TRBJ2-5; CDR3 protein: CASLVRGRSETQYF; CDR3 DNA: TGTGCCAGCCTGGTGCGAGGGAGGTCGGAGACCCAGTACTTC
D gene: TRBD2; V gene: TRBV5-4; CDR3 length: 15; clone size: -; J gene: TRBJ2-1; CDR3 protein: CARNRLAGGGDEQFF; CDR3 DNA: TGTGCCCGAAATAGGCTAGCGGGAGGCGGAGATGAGCAGTTCTTC
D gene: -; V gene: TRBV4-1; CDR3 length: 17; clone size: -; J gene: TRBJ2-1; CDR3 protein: CASSQGKARSSYNEQFF; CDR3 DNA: TGCGCCAGCAGCCAAGGGAAAGCCCGGAGCTCCTACAATGAGCAGTTCTTC
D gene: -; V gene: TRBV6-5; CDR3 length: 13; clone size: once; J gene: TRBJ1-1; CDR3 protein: CASSYSANTEAFF; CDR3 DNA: TGTGCCAGCAGTTACTCGGCTAACACTGAAGCTTTCTTT